This is a list of T cell receptor beta chains from one sample in a study of CD8+ T cells in alopecia areata. Some clones are missing from TCRdb's copy, which holds only in-frame ones; the method was immunoSEQ multiplex PCR. The sample carries around 200,000 clones, approximately 56% recorded once. The sequences come from CD4+ T cells sorted from blood, collected at week 4, from a patient treated with tofacitinib. The receptor set was obtained from a human donor with alopecia areata. CDR3s include the opening cysteine and the closing phenylalanine or tryptophan. The D gene is left open where the match is weak. Only some rows state a clone size, as once, few, many or a class for expanded clones.

abundance	v_gene	d_gene	j_gene	CDR3aa
-	TRBV7-9	-	TRBJ1-2	CASSLPGDTYGYTF
many	TRBV7-2	TRBD1	TRBJ2-1	CASSKMGQGGDEQFF
many	TRBV25-1	-	TRBJ2-2	CASSPGYGGELFF
-	TRBV29-1	TRBD2	TRBJ2-3	CSVEEGASGRTDTQYF
-	TRBV18	-	TRBJ2-5	CASSTGLGETQYF
-	TRBV6-6	-	TRBJ2-7	CASTLKGETGQYF
-	TRBV2	-	TRBJ1-1	CASNLIYRNTEAFF
-	TRBV11-1	TRBD1	TRBJ2-7	CASSPVPGQGDYEQYF
-	TRBV4-2	-	TRBJ1-5	CASSHQEGRNQPQHF
-	TRBV2	-	TRBJ2-3	CASSDEIDTQYF
-	TRBV15	TRBD1	TRBJ1-4	CATSRQTPRGEKLFF
-	TRBV15	TRBD2	TRBJ2-2	CATSRGLAGHGELFF